This record concerns one T cell receptor beta chain sequence. Data came from immunoSEQ multiplex PCR; TCRdb stores just in-frame clones and leaves some out. This sample has fewer than 200,000 clones, with 87% found just once. From germline, CDR1 is LGHNA and CDR2 YSLEER. The ends lost 2 bases at V and 8 bases at J; junction bases unmatched: 14. The CDR3 is 17 residues long. This sample was taken from a study of blood T cell repertoires in COVID-19. This sequence joins TRBV4-3 and TRBJ1-2; 10 bases align to TRBD1. The clonotype originates from a woman aged 45-60 years with acute or convalescent COVID-19. The sample consisted of peripheral blood. The CDR3: CASSQSPGQGLFNGYTF. In DNA form, the CDR3 reads TGCGCCAGCAGCCAATCCCCGGGACAGGGGCTTTTTAACGGCTACACCTTC.